This T cell receptor (beta chain) appears in the sequencing data of a study of cytomegalovirus exposure and HLA in healthy donors. Study-wide results and limits: A prior analysis recorded that most TCR beta V segments were productive about 87% or about 30% of the time. A later analysis by the authors found several of the most significant clusters apparently linked to common viral pathogens. Later work showed greater clonal expansion in HLA-associated TCR beta chains than in equally common others. Overall, approximately 150 TCR beta chains were annotated as cytomegalovirus-associated.

The primer mix had 60 Vbeta and 13 Jbeta primers. Using immunoSEQ multiplex PCR, the repertoire was profiled, and TCRdb retains in-frame clones only, with some absent. Among roughly 200,000 clones listed, around four fifths were seen once. Concerning this clone itself: Its antigen is not identified.

Trimming removed 8 bases from V and 2 bases from J, with 25 bases in between. Germline V gene data show CDR1 as SQVTM and CDR2 as ANQGSEA. This CDR3 has 16 residues. Material for sequencing was PBMCs. This TCR was sampled from a boy aged 2 to 10 in good health and CMV-seronegative. The chain is built from TRBV29-1 and TRBJ2-7; perhaps TRBD1 as D (6 bases). CDR3 in amino acids: CSIKSGEGVKAYEQYF. The CDR3 DNA reads as TGCAGCATCAAGAGTGGCGAGGGGGTGAAAGCCTACGAGCAGTACTTC.